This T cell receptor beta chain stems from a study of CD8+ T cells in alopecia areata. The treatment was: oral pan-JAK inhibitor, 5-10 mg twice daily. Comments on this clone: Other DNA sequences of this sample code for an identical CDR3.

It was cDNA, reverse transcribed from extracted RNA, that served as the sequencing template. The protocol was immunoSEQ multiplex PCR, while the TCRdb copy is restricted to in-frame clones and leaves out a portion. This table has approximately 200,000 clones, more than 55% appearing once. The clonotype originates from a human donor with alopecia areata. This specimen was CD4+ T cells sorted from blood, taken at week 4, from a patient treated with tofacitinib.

This chain's CDR3 is CASSPGQEETQYF. CDR3 DNA: TGCGCCAGCAGCCCGGGACAGGAGGAGACCCAGTACTTC. V is TRBV5-1 and J is TRBJ2-5; 8 bases line up with TRBD1. This CDR3 is 13 amino acids long. J lost 5 bases, V lost 4 bases, and 4 bases had no gene match. Germline V gene lookup returns CDR1 SGHRS and CDR2 YFSETQ.